These T cell receptor beta chains were read from a single sample in a study of siplizumab effects on memory and regulatory T cells. Clones were read by immunoSEQ multiplex PCR, and TCRdb kept only the in-frame ones, dropping some. The data show about 99,000 clones, over 90% seen once. Sequencing was performed on Tregs sorted from blood. Every receptor here comes from a human donor in good health. Both conserved end residues are part of each CDR3. Fields, in order: J gene, V gene, CDR3 protein.

j_call: TRBJ2-3; v_call: TRBV5-6; cdr3_aa: CAAPGGESTDTQYF
j_call: TRBJ1-2; v_call: TRBV9; cdr3_aa: CASSVGQRLNYGYTF
j_call: TRBJ2-7; v_call: TRBV6-1; cdr3_aa: CASSASGYEQYF
j_call: TRBJ1-1; v_call: TRBV7-9; cdr3_aa: CASSFQQGRTEAFF
j_call: TRBJ2-1; v_call: TRBV12-5; cdr3_aa: CASGLGRVLAGVEQFF
j_call: TRBJ2-3; v_call: TRBV9; cdr3_aa: CASSARGAGSHYRTDTQYF
j_call: TRBJ2-2; v_call: TRBV19; cdr3_aa: CASSQLTGGFGELFF
j_call: TRBJ2-7; v_call: TRBV30; cdr3_aa: CAWSVWNEQYF
j_call: TRBJ2-4; v_call: TRBV19; cdr3_aa: CASSIDLPGQGAKNIQYF
j_call: TRBJ2-5; v_call: TRBV5-1; cdr3_aa: CASSPGPIETQYF
j_call: TRBJ2-7; v_call: TRBV30; cdr3_aa: CAWSEKQGFHEQYF
j_call: TRBJ2-2; v_call: TRBV5-1; cdr3_aa: CASGYIHTGELFF
j_call: TRBJ2-1; v_call: TRBV4-2; cdr3_aa: CASSQGTFSSYNEQFF
j_call: TRBJ2-5; v_call: TRBV7-3; cdr3_aa: CASSLSGTSGETQYF
j_call: TRBJ1-1; v_call: TRBV10-3; cdr3_aa: CAISESRGGNTEAFF
j_call: TRBJ2-1; v_call: TRBV5-1; cdr3_aa: CASSYNLGYRGRNEQFF
j_call: TRBJ1-2; v_call: TRBV2; cdr3_aa: CASSNGQGVAYGYTF
j_call: TRBJ2-6; v_call: TRBV5-6; cdr3_aa: CASSVLQGGGGANVLTF
j_call: TRBJ2-1; v_call: TRBV5-1; cdr3_aa: CASSQHGTTSYNEQFF
j_call: TRBJ1-1; v_call: TRBV6-5; cdr3_aa: CASSYDGANTEAFF
j_call: TRBJ2-2; v_call: TRBV2; cdr3_aa: CASRDGTGIPGELFF
j_call: TRBJ1-1; v_call: TRBV5-1; cdr3_aa: CASSLVPEKAEAFF
j_call: TRBJ2-7; v_call: TRBV21-1; cdr3_aa: CASTLRDKNTYEQYF
j_call: TRBJ2-1; v_call: TRBV6-5; cdr3_aa: CASSSGVRYNEQFF
j_call: TRBJ1-1; v_call: TRBV6-1; cdr3_aa: CASSETIPYGAFF
j_call: TRBJ1-4; v_call: TRBV5-1; cdr3_aa: CASSFIGTELFF
j_call: TRBJ1-1; v_call: TRBV19; cdr3_aa: CASSMGDGLWTEAFF
j_call: TRBJ2-5; v_call: TRBV11-3; cdr3_aa: CASSLQRETQYF
j_call: TRBJ2-1; v_call: TRBV28; cdr3_aa: CASSSPTASLNEQFF
j_call: TRBJ1-4; v_call: TRBV30; cdr3_aa: CAWRGQGWEKLFF
j_call: TRBJ2-5; v_call: TRBV2; cdr3_aa: CASSEAKETQYF
j_call: TRBJ1-5; v_call: TRBV7-9; cdr3_aa: CASSEGTGVLQPQHF
j_call: TRBJ2-1; v_call: TRBV4-1; cdr3_aa: CASSQDTGAYNEQFF
j_call: TRBJ1-4; v_call: TRBV6-6; cdr3_aa: CASSYSVINEKLFF
j_call: TRBJ2-1; v_call: TRBV27; cdr3_aa: CASSFGLGAYNEQFF
j_call: TRBJ2-1; v_call: TRBV27; cdr3_aa: CASSLRGSRRNEQFF
j_call: TRBJ2-5; v_call: TRBV27; cdr3_aa: CASSPLNHAETQYF
j_call: TRBJ1-5; v_call: TRBV18; cdr3_aa: CASSPTPNQPQHF
j_call: TRBJ2-7; v_call: TRBV2; cdr3_aa: CASSETFSSYEQYF
j_call: TRBJ2-7; v_call: TRBV6-6; cdr3_aa: CASGGHRADEQYF
j_call: TRBJ1-3; v_call: TRBV14; cdr3_aa: CASSQGVGGNTIYF
j_call: TRBJ2-3; v_call: TRBV30; cdr3_aa: CAWTEGGTDTQYF
j_call: TRBJ2-7; v_call: TRBV7-9; cdr3_aa: CASSSRALPTYEQYF
j_call: TRBJ1-1; v_call: TRBV23-1; cdr3_aa: CAAQGGNTEAFF
j_call: TRBJ2-3; v_call: TRBV9; cdr3_aa: CASSFGTGVGAGTDTQYF
j_call: TRBJ2-3; v_call: TRBV6-6; cdr3_aa: CASSISSWGDTQYF
j_call: TRBJ2-1; v_call: TRBV6-5; cdr3_aa: CASSYSQGSSYNEQFF
j_call: TRBJ2-2; v_call: TRBV27; cdr3_aa: CASSYSRNTGELFF
j_call: TRBJ1-6; v_call: TRBV4-1; cdr3_aa: CASSQGSLGRGSPLHF